The T cell receptor beta chain under discussion was sequenced for a study of blood T cells in healthy people across ages. General observations from the study: Strong correlation linked observed beta diversity and percent naive T cells.

Through a sample-barcoded 5' primer and a J-beta primer mix, a second PCR was run for 7 to 11 cycles. Each sample yielded at least 3 million CDR3-containing paired-end reads. TCRdb re-called the 5' RACE reads through MiXCR, storing one row per CDR3 protein. The data show over 500,000 distinct CDR3 sequences, roughly a quarter seen once. Germline CDR1 SGHRS, CDR2 YFSETQ. The trim removed 4 bases at V and 5 bases at J, leaving 7 bases unmatched. This CDR3 has 16 residues. This clonotype was observed a few times. What it recognizes is unknown. This sample also appeared in a second study, on T cells of mothers and their children.

The V call is TRBV5-1, the J call TRBJ2-1; TRBD2 agrees at 12 bases. The sequenced material came from blood. The receptor was isolated from a boy between 2 and 10 years old in good health. CDR3 region: CASSPWTSGKDNEQFF. CDR3 DNA: TGCGCCAGCAGCCCATGGACTAGCGGGAAGGACAATGAGCAGTTCTTC.